The source of this T cell receptor beta chain is a study of patients and donors after allogeneic stem cell transplantation. TCRdb recomputed calls from the RT-PCR reads with MiXCR, one row per CDR3 protein. The sample has over 200,000 distinct CDR3 sequences, over 30% seen once. The receptor was derived from a human donor who was either an allogeneic HSCT recipient or a stem cell or donor lymphocyte infusion donor (not recorded which). It is not recorded whose cells these are; they may come from a transplant donor. Source material: blood, either unsorted or a sorted T cell fraction (not recorded which).

Here the CDR3 reads CASSYGTGLNEQFF. DNA of the CDR3: TGTGCCAGCAGCTACGGGACAGGGTTGAATGAGCAGTTCTTC. The chain combines TRBV7-9 with TRBJ2-1; TRBD1 matches at 9 bases. Germline trimming cut 4 bases from V and 7 bases from J; bases unmatched to any gene: 5. CDR3 size: 14 residues. Germline loops: CDR1 SEHNR, CDR2 FQNEAQ (reference sequence).